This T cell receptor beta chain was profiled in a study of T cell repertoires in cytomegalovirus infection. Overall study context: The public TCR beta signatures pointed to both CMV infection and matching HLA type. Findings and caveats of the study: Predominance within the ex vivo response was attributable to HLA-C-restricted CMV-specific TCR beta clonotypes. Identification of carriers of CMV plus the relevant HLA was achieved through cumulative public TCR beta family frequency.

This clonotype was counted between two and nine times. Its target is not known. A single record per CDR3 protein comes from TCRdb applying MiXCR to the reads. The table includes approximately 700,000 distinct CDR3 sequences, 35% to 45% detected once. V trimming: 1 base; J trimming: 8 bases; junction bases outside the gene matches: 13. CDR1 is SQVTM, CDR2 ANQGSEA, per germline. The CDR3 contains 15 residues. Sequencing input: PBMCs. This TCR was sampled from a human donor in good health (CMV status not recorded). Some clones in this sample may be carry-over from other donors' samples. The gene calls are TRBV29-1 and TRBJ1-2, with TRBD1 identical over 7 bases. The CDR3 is CSVEGGDSNTHGYTF. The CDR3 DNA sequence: TGCAGCGTTGAAGGAGGGGACAGTAATACCCACGGCTACACCTTC. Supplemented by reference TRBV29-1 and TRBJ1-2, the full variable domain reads SAVISQKPSRDICQRGTSLTIQCQVDSQVTMMFWYRQQPGQSLTLIATANQGSEATYESGFVIDKFPISRPNLTFSTLTVSNMSPEDSSIYLCSVEGGDSNTHGYTFGSGTRLTVV.